Sequencing of this T cell receptor (beta chain) was carried out in a study of a mutant IDH1 vaccine in newly diagnosed glioma. Data came from immunoSEQ multiplex PCR; TCRdb stores just in-frame clones and leaves some out. The sample lists about 15,000 clones; roughly nine tenths were seen once. The V end was cut by 4 bases, the J end by 2 bases, with 11 bases between. The V gene's germline CDR1 is LGHNA and CDR2 YNFKEQ. This CDR3 region has 14 residues. Time point described: baseline, week 1 (first vaccination visit). Treatment of the sample: pre-vaccination baseline after standard-of-care therapy. The V gene is TRBV4-2, the J gene TRBJ1-2; D is possibly TRBD1 (5 bases). The receptor comes from a woman aged 40 to 49 with glioma. Some clones in this sample may be carry-over from other donors' samples. This material consisted of PBMCs, taken from a glioma patient treated with radiotherapy, temozolomide or both. The CDR3 DNA reads as TGTGCCAGCAGCCCGGGAAACAGGAACTATGGCTACACCTTC. Translated, it gives CASSPGNRNYGYTF.